This is a list of T cell receptor beta chains from one sample in a study of vaccination and CD4 T cells after COVID-19. MiXCR, applied by TCRdb to the PCR reads, yields one record per CDR3 protein. The repertoire includes 15,000 or so distinct CDR3 sequences, less than 60% of them detected once, and 6% to 7.5% sits in the top ten. Their antigen targets remain unknown. Sequenced material: CD4+ T cells from blood, cultured in vitro. These receptor sequences come from a human donor who had recovered from COVID-19. Each CDR3 is given with its conserved first and last residue. Each record gives: J gene, clone size, V gene, D gene, CDR3 DNA, CDR3 protein. A D gene is named only where the DNA matches it firmly. Only some rows state a clone size, as once, few, many or a class for expanded clones.

TRBJ1-5 | few | TRBV27 | NA | TGTGCCAGCAGTTTGTTCTGGGGAGGAGGCAATCAGCCCCAGCATTTT | CASSLFWGGGNQPQHF
TRBJ1-2 | few | TRBV7-9 | NA | TGTGCCAGCAGCTTAATGGGGGTCTATGGCTACACCTTC | CASSLMGVYGYTF
TRBJ2-5 | NA | TRBV2 | NA | TGTGCCAGCAGTGGGACACATCAAGAGACCCAGTACTTC | CASSGTHQETQYF
TRBJ1-1 | NA | TRBV6-5 | NA | TGTGCCAGCAGTTACTCGCGGGACACTGAAGCTTTCTTT | CASSYSRDTEAFF
TRBJ1-1 | few | TRBV27 | NA | TGTGCCAGCAGACCCCCCTGGGGAAACACTGAAGCTTTCTTT | CASRPPWGNTEAFF
TRBJ2-2 | NA | TRBV24-1 | TRBD1 | TGTGCCACCAGTGTGGGGGGGACAGGGGGCACCGGGGAGCTGTTTTTT | CATSVGGTGGTGELFF
TRBJ1-1 | NA | TRBV20-1 | TRBD1 | TGCAGTGTGACGACAGGGAGAGGGACTGAAGCTTTCTTT | CSVTTGRGTEAFF
TRBJ2-1 | NA | TRBV20-1 | TRBD2 | TGCAGTGCCGTTGCTAGCGGGGTGGGTCGCGAGCAGTTCTTC | CSAVASGVGREQFF
TRBJ2-5 | NA | TRBV7-9 | TRBD1 | TGTGCCAGCAGCACAGGACAGGGCTGGGAGACCCAGTACTTC | CASSTGQGWETQYF
TRBJ2-1 | few | TRBV7-2 | NA | TGTGCCAGCAGCCTCGACTATACCACCTACAATGAGCAGTTCTTC | CASSLDYTTYNEQFF
TRBJ1-1 | few | TRBV6-2/TRBV6-3 | NA | TGTGCCAGCAGCCGGCGGTACACTGAAGCTTTCTTT | CASSRRYTEAFF
TRBJ2-7 | few | TRBV6-1 | TRBD2 | TGTGCCAGCAGCCCTGACGGGAGGGTGTACGAGCAGTACTTC | CASSPDGRVYEQYF